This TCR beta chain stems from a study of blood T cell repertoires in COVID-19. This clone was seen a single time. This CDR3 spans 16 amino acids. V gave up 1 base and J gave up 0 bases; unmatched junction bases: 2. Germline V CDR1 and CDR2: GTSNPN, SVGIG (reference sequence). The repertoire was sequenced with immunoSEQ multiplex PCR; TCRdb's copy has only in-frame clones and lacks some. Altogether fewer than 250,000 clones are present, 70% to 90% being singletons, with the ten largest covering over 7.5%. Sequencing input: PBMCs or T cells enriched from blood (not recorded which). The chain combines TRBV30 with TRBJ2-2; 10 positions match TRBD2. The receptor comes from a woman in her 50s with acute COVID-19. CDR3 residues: CAWSGLAGANTGELFF. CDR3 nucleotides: TGTGCCTGGAGTGGACTAGCGGGCGCGAACACCGGGGAGCTGTTTTTT.